Shown below are 21 T cell receptor beta chains from a single sample sequenced in a study of blood T cell repertoires in COVID-19. This table comes from immunoSEQ multiplex PCR, and its TCRdb copy is limited to in-frame clones, with some not included. The sample yields tens of thousands of clones, around four fifths seen once. Sequencing was performed on peripheral blood. Receptors were obtained from a man aged 45-65 years with acute or convalescent COVID-19.

The chain recombines TRBV28 with TRBJ1-1; D call uncertain. V was pared by 7 bases and J by 1 base, with 13 bases between. This CDR3 spans 14 amino acids. The germline V gene has CDR1 MDHEN and CDR2 SYDVKM. The CDR3 DNA follows: TGTGCCAGCACCTCGACGTCTAGGAACACTGAAGCTTTCTTT. Its translation: CASTSTSRNTEAFF.

The table lists this clone with a count of one. The V and J genes are TRBV19 and TRBJ1-6; D possibly corresponds to TRBD1 (5 bases). This CDR3 region has 13 residues. CDR1 is LNHDA, CDR2 SQIVND, per germline (reference sequence). V lost 6 bases, J lost 8 bases, and 11 bases lay in between. This chain's CDR3 is CASRGDPYSPLHF. The CDR3 bases are TGTGCCAGTAGAGGGGATCCCTATTCACCCCTCCACTTT.

This chain joins TRBV6-2 or TRBV6-3 and TRBJ2-3, with D tentatively TRBD1 (5 bases). Trimming cost V 2 bases and J 1 base, with 16 bases left between them. Germline values: CDR1 MNHEY, CDR2 SVGEGT. This CDR3 spans 17 amino acids. The CDR3 coding sequence is TGTGCCAGCAGTTACGCGGCAAGGCAGGGCGGCACAGATACGCAGTATTTT. Protein product: CASSYAARQGGTDTQYF.

This clone showed up just a few times. The rearrangement joins TRBV18 to TRBJ2-1; 13 bases agree with TRBD2. Per germline, CDR1 KGHSH and CDR2 LQKENI. The CDR3 runs 16 residues. V lost 0 bases, J lost 7 bases, and 3 bases stayed unmatched. The DNA of the CDR3 is TGTGCCAGCTCACCACCGATGGGACTAGCGGGAAATGAGCAGTTCTTC. Translating it yields CASSPPMGLAGNEQFF. The full variable domain, in which reference TRBV18 and TRBJ2-1 provide the parts outside the CDR3, is NAGVMQNPRHLVRRRGQEARLRCSPMKGHSHVYWYRQLPEEGLKFMVYLQKENIIDESGMPKERFSAEFPKEGPSILRIQQVVRGDSAAYFCASSPPMGLAGNEQFFGPGTRLTVL.

In its sample, this clone was seen a few times. This sequence joins TRBV21-1 and TRBJ2-1; the DNA was not used to check the table's D call, TRBD1. TRBV21-1 is a known pseudogene. The CDR3 length is 18 residues. CDR3 in DNA: TGTGCCAGCCACTCCAGGGGTCATGGCCCCCTCTCCTACAATGAGCAGTTCTTC. Its protein is CASHSRGHGPLSYNEQFF.

V gene TRBV9 combines with J gene TRBJ1-1; TRBD1 matches 9 bases. The V segment lost 1 base and the J segment 11 bases; nucleotides outside the gene matches: 9. This CDR3 contains 14 residues. Germline V gene data show CDR1 as SGDLS and CDR2 as YYNGEE. The CDR3 DNA reads as TGTGCCAGCAGCGTAAAATTCGACAGGGGGGAGGCTTTCTTT. Translation gives CASSVKFDRGEAFF.

This sequence joins TRBV7-9 and TRBJ1-1, with D maybe TRBD1 (6 bases). V gave up 10 bases and J gave up 1 base, with 16 bases separating them. CDR1 is SEHNR and CDR2 is FQNEAQ in the germline V gene (reference sequence). The CDR3 totals 14 residues. CDR3 region: CATKSDRKNTEAFF. For the CDR3, the DNA is TGTGCCACCAAGTCGGACAGAAAGAACACTGAAGCTTTCTTT.

V is TRBV12-3 or TRBV12-4 and J is TRBJ2-5; D gene unclear. This CDR3 is built from 12 residues. V lost 6 bases and J lost 4, with 9 bases in between. This CDR3 reads CASSLGVETQYF. The CDR3 DNA reads as TGTGCCAGCAGCCTGGGCGTAGAGACCCAGTACTTC.

This clone was detected only once. The chain uses TRBV7-2 and TRBJ1-2; TRBD1 matches 10 bases. J was trimmed by 8 bases and V by 5 bases; bases with no gene match: 14. The germline gives CDR1 SGHTA, CDR2 FQGNSA. CDR3 length equals 16 residues. The DNA of the CDR3 is TGTGCCAGCAGCCCAACGGGGGGACAGGGGAATCAGGGCTACACCTTC. It is translated as CASSPTGGQGNQGYTF.

The J gene is TRBJ1-1, the V gene TRBV6-2 or TRBV6-3, with D tentatively TRBD1 (5 bases). The V end lost 5 bases, the J end lost 3 bases, and 16 bases lay between the germline ends. CDR3 length: 15 residues. From germline, CDR1 is MNHEY and CDR2 SVGEGT. CDR3 sequence (DNA): TGTGCCAGCAGTAATAATTTCGGGGGAGACACTGAAGCTTTCTTT. Translating it yields CASSNNFGGDTEAFF.

The chain employs TRBV5-8 and TRBJ2-7; 9 bases are shared with TRBD1. The CDR3 length is 15 residues. Trimming took 4 bases from V and 2 from J; bases not matched to a gene: 7. Germline V gene data show CDR1 as SGHTS and CDR2 as YDEGEE. The CDR3 spells CASSLVGQGPYEQYF. CDR3 coding DNA: TGTGCCAGCAGCCTGGTGGGACAGGGACCCTACGAGCAGTACTTC.

The chain links TRBV4-1 to TRBJ2-5; 8 bases align to TRBD2. J lost 3 bases, V lost 1 base, and 4 bases had no gene match. The germline CDR1 and CDR2 sequences are MGHRA and YSYEKL. The CDR3 runs to 15 residues. The CDR3 loop is CASSQVGAGEETQYF. CDR3 nucleotide sequence: TGCGCCAGCAGCCAAGTCGGAGCGGGAGAAGAGACCCAGTACTTC.

The chain's CDR3 is CASSQGFNNEKLFF. CDR3 DNA: TGTGCCAGCAGCCAGGGATTCAATAATGAAAAACTGTTTTTT. The chain carries TRBV5-6 and TRBJ1-4, with a tentative D call TRBD1 (5 bases). V was cut by 4 bases and J by 4 bases, with 11 bases left in between. Germline loops: CDR1 SGHDT, CDR2 YYEEEE. This CDR3 spans 14 amino acids.

This clone appeared once. The genes are TRBV4-1 and TRBJ2-1, with 8 bases fitting TRBD2. V shed 1 base and J 3 bases; nucleotides not matched to a gene: 5. Looked up from germline, CDR1 is MGHRA and CDR2 is YSYEKL. The CDR3 runs to 16 residues. CDR3 DNA sequence: TGCGCCAGCAGCCAAGCGGCTAGCGGGTACTACAATGAGCAGTTCTTC. It encodes CASSQAASGYYNEQFF.

V and J are TRBV7-2 and TRBJ2-2, with D possibly TRBD2 on 6 matching bases. V lost 1 base, J lost 0 bases, and 9 bases lay in between. From germline, CDR1 is SGHTA and CDR2 FQGNSA. The CDR3 has 16 amino acids. CDR3 residues: CASSLEAGTNTGELFF. The CDR3 nucleotides are TGTGCCAGCAGCTTAGAGGCGGGGACGAACACCGGGGAGCTGTTTTTT.

This chain links TRBV4-2 with TRBJ2-4, with a tentative D call TRBD1 (6 bases). The germline CDR1 and CDR2 sequences are LGHNA and YNFKEQ. Trimming shortened V by 1 base and J by 9 bases, and 16 bases separated the two germline ends. The CDR3 contains 15 residues. The DNA for the CDR3 is TGTGCCAGCAGCCAAGGAGAGGCAGGGGTGGGCATTCAGTACTTC. This translates into CASSQGEAGVGIQYF.

The chain carries TRBV25-1 and TRBJ1-5, with no clear D. The CDR3 runs 13 residues. CDR1 MGHDK and CDR2 SYGVNS come from the germline V gene. V lost 4 bases to trimming and J lost 0 bases, with 4 bases between them. CDR3 residues: CASSAHSNQPQHF. The CDR3, as DNA: TGTGCCAGCAGTGCCCATAGCAATCAGCCCCAGCATTTT.

The chain has TRBV4-2 and TRBJ2-7, with 9 bases aligning to TRBD1. This CDR3 comprises 16 residues. Germline V lookup: CDR1 LGHNA, CDR2 YNFKEQ. Losses at the gene ends were 3 bases for V and 0 bases for J; bases not matched to a gene: 6. Written as DNA, the CDR3 is TGTGCCAGCAGCCACACCGGGACAGGGAGCTCCTACGAGCAGTACTTC. Its protein is CASSHTGTGSSYEQYF.

The chain has TRBV28 and TRBJ2-3; tentative D call: TRBD1 (6 bases). Trimming left V 2 bases short and J 0 bases short, with 9 bases between. CDR1 is MDHEN and CDR2 is SYDVKM in the germline V gene. The CDR3 runs to 15 residues. CDR3 residues: CASSLKGHSTDTQYF. The CDR3 DNA reads TGTGCCAGCAGTTTAAAGGGACACAGCACAGATACGCAGTATTTT.

The chain carries TRBV7-6 and TRBJ2-4; 11 bases agree with TRBD2. CDR1 and CDR2 from the germline V gene are SGHVS and FNYEAQ. The CDR3 runs 16 residues. V was pared by 5 bases and J by 8 bases, with 11 bases of the junction left unmatched. The CDR3 reads CASSPLLAGGLDIQYF. The CDR3 bases are TGTGCCAGCAGCCCGCTTCTAGCGGGGGGCCTAGACATTCAGTACTTC.

V usage is TRBV6-5 and J usage is TRBJ1-2; 7 nucleotides line up with TRBD1. Trimming took 0 bases from V and 4 from J; bases not matched to a gene: 5. This CDR3 has 15 amino acids. Germline V gene sequence: CDR1 MNHEY, CDR2 SVGAGI. This CDR3 is CASSYSLAGGYGYTF. CDR3 in DNA: TGTGCCAGCAGTTACTCGTTAGCAGGGGGCTATGGCTACACCTTC.